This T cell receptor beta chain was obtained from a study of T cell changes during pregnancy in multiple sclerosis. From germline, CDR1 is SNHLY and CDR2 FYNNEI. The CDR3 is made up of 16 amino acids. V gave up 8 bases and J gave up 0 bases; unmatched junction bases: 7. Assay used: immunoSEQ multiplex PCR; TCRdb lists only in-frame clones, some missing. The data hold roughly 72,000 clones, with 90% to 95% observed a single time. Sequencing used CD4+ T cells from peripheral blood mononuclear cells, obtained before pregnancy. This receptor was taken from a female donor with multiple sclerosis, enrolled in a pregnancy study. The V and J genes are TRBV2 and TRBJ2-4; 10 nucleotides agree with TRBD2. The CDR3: CASSLLAGLAKNIQYF. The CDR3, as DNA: TGTGCCAGCTCCTTACTAGCGGGGTTAGCCAAAAACATTCAGTACTTC.